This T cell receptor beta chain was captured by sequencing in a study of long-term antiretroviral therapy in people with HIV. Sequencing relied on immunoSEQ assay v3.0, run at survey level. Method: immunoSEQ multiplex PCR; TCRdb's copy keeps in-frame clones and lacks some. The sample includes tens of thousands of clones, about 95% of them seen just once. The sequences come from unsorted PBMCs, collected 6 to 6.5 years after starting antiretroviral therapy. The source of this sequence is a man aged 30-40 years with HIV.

CDR3 bases: TGTGCCAGCAGTGAAGCAGGGCAGGCGTACTACGAGCAGTACTTC. It encodes CASSEAGQAYYEQYF. The rearrangement joins TRBV6-1 to TRBJ2-7; no reliable D call. V dropped 0 bases and J dropped 3 bases, with 12 bases sitting between them. The CDR3 is made up of 15 amino acids. Per the germline V gene, CDR1 is MNHNS and CDR2 is SASEGT.